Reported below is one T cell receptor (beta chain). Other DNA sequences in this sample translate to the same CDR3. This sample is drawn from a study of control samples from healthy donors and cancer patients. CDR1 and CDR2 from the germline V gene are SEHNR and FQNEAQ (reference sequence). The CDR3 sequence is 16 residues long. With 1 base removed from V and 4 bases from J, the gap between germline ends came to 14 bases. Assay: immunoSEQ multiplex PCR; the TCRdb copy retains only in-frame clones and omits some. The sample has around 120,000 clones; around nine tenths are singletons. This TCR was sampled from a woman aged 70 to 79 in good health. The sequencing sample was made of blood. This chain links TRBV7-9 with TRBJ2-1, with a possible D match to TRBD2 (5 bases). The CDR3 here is CASSLVPERTYNEQFF. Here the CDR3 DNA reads TGTGCCAGCAGCTTAGTCCCCGAAAGGACTTACAATGAGCAGTTCTTC.